This TCR beta chain was obtained from a study of chemoradiotherapy in HPV16-positive cancers. Study overall: Two HPV16-positive patients' cells yielded candidate HPV-specific clones and common motifs. Study observations and caveats: In HPV16-positive patients, HPV-responsive T-cell expansion tracked better recurrence-free survival. Non-HPV-specific T cells did not expand in tumors during treatment, whereas candidate HPV-specific clones and E7-related motifs did.

With regard to this clone: Its antigen remains unidentified.

Germline V lookup: CDR1 MNHNS, CDR2 SASEGT. CDR3 length equals 16 residues. J lost 5 bases, V lost 0 bases, and 7 bases had no gene match. Assay: immunoSEQ multiplex PCR; the TCRdb copy retains only in-frame clones and omits some. The sample lists around 11,000 clones; approximately 70% were seen once. The specimen was taken from a patient who underwent chemoradiotherapy. The chain has TRBV6-1 and TRBJ1-5; 7 bases are shared with TRBD1. The source is a human donor with HPV-associated anogenital cancer. CDR3 DNA: TGTGCCAGCAGTGAAGCGTCAGGGGGAGGCTATCAGCCCCAGCATTTT. Protein sequence: CASSEASGGGYQPQHF.